Below are 18 T cell receptor beta chains sequenced from a single sample in a study of blood T cell repertoires in COVID-19. Sequencing was performed with immunoSEQ multiplex PCR; in TCRdb, only in-frame clones are kept and a portion is missing. Of about 70,000 clones listed, 75% to 90% were seen once; the top ten hold roughly 18%. Source material: peripheral blood. Receptor source: a man aged 65 to 85 who had recovered from COVID-19.

The rearrangement links TRBV11-3 to TRBJ1-4; D perhaps matches TRBD1 (6 bases). V was clipped by 3 bases and J by 6 bases, with 17 bases between them. CDR1 is SGHNT and CDR2 is YENEEA in the germline V gene. The CDR3 is made up of 16 amino acids. Here the CDR3 DNA reads TGTGCCAGCAGCTTGTCGGAACAGGGAGGGTATGAAAAACTGTTTTTT. Amino acids: CASSLSEQGGYEKLFF.

This rearrangement joins TRBV4-2 to TRBJ2-1, with TRBD1 matching 8 bases. The length of the CDR3 is 15 residues. V lost 4 bases to trimming and J lost 4 bases; unmatched junction nucleotides: 6. Germline V gene data show CDR1 as LGHNA and CDR2 as YNFKEQ. Here the CDR3 DNA reads TGTGCCAGCAGCCGACCGGGACAGGAATACAATGAGCAGTTCTTC. It encodes CASSRPGQEYNEQFF.

In DNA form, the CDR3 reads TGTGCCAGCAGTCACAGGGGGCTCGTCTATGGCTACACCTTC. This gives the protein CASSHRGLVYGYTF. The genes are TRBV6-2 or TRBV6-3 and TRBJ1-2; 9 nucleotides agree with TRBD1. V was clipped by 5 bases and J by 4 bases; unmatched bases: 5. This CDR3 spans 14 amino acids. Looked up from germline, CDR1 is MNHEY and CDR2 is SVGEGT.

The chain recombines TRBV18 with TRBJ2-1; TRBD2 matches at 10 bases. Trimming took 6 bases from V and 6 from J; bases not matched to a gene: 17. CDR1 is KGHSH and CDR2 is LQKENI in the germline V gene. This CDR3 has 18 residues. Here the CDR3 reads CASSQSRGPSGSFNEQFF. CDR3 DNA sequence: TGTGCCAGCTCCCAGAGCAGGGGGCCTAGCGGGAGTTTCAATGAGCAGTTCTTC.

This clone has a handful of counts. The chain links TRBV27 to TRBJ2-7; unclear D gene. This CDR3 is built from 11 residues. The V gene's germline CDR1 is MNHEY and CDR2 SMNVEV (reference sequence). V shed 5 bases and J shed 1 base, with 3 bases lying between them. The CDR3 DNA sequence: TGTGCCAGCAGTGCGTCCTACGAGCAGTACTTC. Its translation is CASSASYEQYF.

This clone was seen a handful of times. V gene TRBV7-2 combines with J gene TRBJ1-6, with D maybe TRBD1 (5 bases). Per the germline V gene, CDR1 is SGHTA and CDR2 is FQGNSA. The V gene lost 5 bases and the J gene lost 7 bases, with 9 bases spanning the gap. The length of the CDR3 is 13 residues. The CDR3 loop reads CASSPDSNSPLHF. The CDR3 coding sequence is TGTGCCAGCAGCCCCGACAGCAATTCACCCCTCCACTTT.

The CDR3: CASSEWGYQPQHF. The DNA of the CDR3 is TGTGCCAGCAGTGAATGGGGCTATCAGCCCCAGCATTTT. This chain connects TRBV6-1 to TRBJ1-5, with a tentative D call TRBD1 (5 bases). V shed 2 bases and J shed 5 bases, with 7 bases lying between them. The length of the CDR3 is 13 residues. The germline CDR1 and CDR2 sequences are MNHNS and SASEGT.

This clone came up a few times. The rearrangement links TRBV30 to TRBJ1-6; D may be TRBD1 (6 bases). The V end lost 2 bases, the J end lost 10 bases, and 21 bases lay between the germline ends. Germline V gene sequence: CDR1 GTSNPN, CDR2 SVGIG (reference sequence). The CDR3 length is 16 residues. The CDR3 sequence: CAWSRFAGAKQSPLHF. The CDR3 DNA reads as TGTGCCTGGAGTCGATTCGCAGGGGCTAAACAATCACCCCTCCACTTT.

V is TRBV7-2 and J is TRBJ2-7, with D perhaps matching TRBD2 (5 bases). V lost 3 bases and J 2 bases, leaving 8 bases between the germline ends. This CDR3 has 13 residues. Germline CDR1 is SGHTA and CDR2 is FQGNSA. Here the CDR3 reads CASSFRETYEQYF. The CDR3 DNA is TGTGCCAGCAGCTTCCGGGAAACCTACGAGCAGTACTTC. Full variable domain (missing parts from reference TRBV7-2 and TRBJ2-7): GAGVSQSPSNKVTEKGKDVELRCDPISGHTALYWYRQSLGQGLEFLIYFQGNSAPDKSGLPSDRFSAERTGGSVSTLTIQRTQQEDSAVYLCASSFRETYEQYFGPGTRLTVT.

This rearrangement joins TRBV6-1 to TRBJ2-2, with 9 bases aligning to TRBD2. The trim removed 4 bases at V and 5 bases at J, leaving 11 bases unmatched. Germline V lookup: CDR1 MNHNS, CDR2 SASEGT. This CDR3 has 17 residues. CDR3 DNA: TGTGCCAGCAGTGCGGGTAGCGGGGGCCTGGGGACCGGGGAGCTGTTTTTT. Translation gives CASSAGSGGLGTGELFF.

The V and J genes are TRBV28 and TRBJ2-1; TRBD1 agrees at 8 bases. With 6 bases clipped from V and 0 bases from J, the junction kept 16 bases outside the gene matches. Germline values: CDR1 MDHEN, CDR2 SYDVKM. This CDR3 region has 19 residues. The CDR3 bases are TGTGCCAGCAGGAGACAGGGGCACCCGGCGTCGAGCTCCTACAATGAGCAGTTCTTC. Translation gives CASRRQGHPASSSYNEQFF.

In this sample, this clone turned up a few times. The rearrangement joins TRBV30 to TRBJ1-3; 7 bases are shared with TRBD1. The CDR3 is 16 residues long. The germline V gene encodes CDR1 GTSNPN and CDR2 SVGIG (reference sequence). V lost 4 bases and J lost 0; bases outside the gene matches: 9. CDR3 sequence (DNA): TGTGCCTGGAACAATGCCGGGACAGCCTCTGGAAACACCATATATTTT. It encodes CAWNNAGTASGNTIYF.

For this clone: Other DNA variants within this sample encode the same CDR3. The CDR3: CASSSGQGDNSPLHF. CDR3 DNA: TGTGCCAGCAGCTCCGGACAGGGGGATAATTCACCCCTCCACTTT. V gene TRBV7-2 combines with J gene TRBJ1-6; 10 nucleotides line up with TRBD1. The V segment lost 4 bases and the J segment 5 bases; nucleotides outside the gene matches: 2. Germline assignment: CDR1 SGHTA and CDR2 FQGNSA. The CDR3 runs 15 residues.

This clone was counted many times. The chain is built from TRBV11-2 and TRBJ2-2; TRBD2 matches 7 bases. The germline V gene has CDR1 SGHAT and CDR2 FQNNGV. CDR3 size: 16 residues. V was clipped by 5 bases and J by 2 bases; unmatched bases: 8. The CDR3 DNA reads as TGTGCCAGCAGCCCCCGACTAGCTCGAAACACCGGGGAGCTGTTTTTT. Its protein is CASSPRLARNTGELFF. Looking up the rest from reference TRBV11-2 and TRBJ2-2 gives the full variable domain: EAGVAQSPRYKIIEKRQSVAFWCNPISGHATLYWYQQILGQGPKLLIQFQNNGVVDDSQLPKDRFSAERLKGVDSTLKIQPAKLEDSAVYLCASSPRLARNTGELFFGEGSRLTVL.

The chain links TRBV30 to TRBJ2-7, with D possibly being TRBD2 (5 bases). Trimming stripped 2 bases from V and 0 bases from J, with 11 bases between. The CDR3 is 14 residues long. Germline CDR1 reads GTSNPN; CDR2 reads SVGIG (reference sequence). CDR3 in amino acids: CAWSIGGDSYEQYF. CDR3 nucleotides: TGTGCCTGGAGTATAGGAGGCGACTCCTACGAGCAGTACTTC.

This clone was counted between two and nine times. The rearrangement links TRBV24-1 to TRBJ2-2, with 7 bases fitting TRBD2. The CDR3 contains 16 residues. Trimming removed 9 bases from V and 5 bases from J; junction bases left unmatched: 14. The germline CDR1 and CDR2 sequences are KGHDR and SFDVKD. Here the CDR3 reads CATSKLPGEGTGELFF. The CDR3 bases are TGTGCCACCTCGAAACTGCCGGGGGAGGGGACCGGGGAGCTGTTTTTT.

The genes are TRBV5-1 and TRBJ2-1; 10 bases align to TRBD1. Germline trimming cut 3 bases from V and 4 bases from J; bases unmatched to any gene: 7. Germline V gene lookup returns CDR1 SGHRS and CDR2 YFSETQ. The CDR3 has 16 amino acids. The CDR3 sequence: CASSSSTGGEYNEQFF. DNA for the CDR3: TGCGCCAGCAGCTCCTCGACAGGGGGCGAGTACAATGAGCAGTTCTTC.

The V and J genes are TRBV30 and TRBJ1-4; D is undetermined. V lost 7 bases and J lost 4, with 16 bases in between. Germline loops: CDR1 GTSNPN, CDR2 SVGIG (reference sequence). This CDR3 region has 14 residues. Here the CDR3 reads CALRVTRDNEKLFF. The CDR3 DNA is TGTGCCTTGCGGGTGACGAGGGATAATGAAAAACTGTTTTTT.